Shown below are 31 T cell receptor beta chains from a single sample sequenced in a study of T cell responses to AZD1222 COVID-19 vaccine. Libraries were prepared by immunoSEQ multiplex PCR; TCRdb keeps only in-frame clonotypes and omits some of them. The data hold around 110,000 clones, with about 92% observed a single time. The input for sequencing was peripheral blood, taken on day 0 of AZD1222 vaccination. These receptors all stem from an adult in good health.

This chain joins TRBV5-1 and TRBJ2-1; 8 nucleotides agree with TRBD2. The germline CDR1 and CDR2 sequences are SGHRS and YFSETQ. There are 15 residues in the CDR3. J lost 3 bases, V lost 4 bases, and 6 bases had no gene match. The CDR3 nucleotides read TGCGCCAGCAGCCAAACTAGCGGAGGCTACAATGAGCAGTTCTTC. It translates to CASSQTSGGYNEQFF.

V is TRBV12-3 or TRBV12-4 and J is TRBJ2-3; D may be TRBD2 (5 bases). V gave up 2 bases and J gave up 6 bases, with 9 bases separating them. The CDR3 spans 13 residues. CDR3: CASSLRGSDTQYF. CDR3 sequence (DNA): TGTGCCAGCAGTTTACGGGGATCGGATACGCAGTATTTT.

This clone was recorded only once. The chain links TRBV10-3 to TRBJ2-7; weak D call: TRBD1 (6 bases). The CDR3 contains 12 residues. Trimming cost V 6 bases and J 4 bases, with 10 bases left between them. The germline V gene has CDR1 ENHRY and CDR2 SYGVKD. The CDR3 here is CAISPQGYEQYF. Written as DNA, the CDR3 is TGTGCCATCAGCCCACAGGGTTACGAGCAGTACTTC.

The J gene is TRBJ2-2, the V gene TRBV19; D possibly corresponds to TRBD2 (6 bases). Germline CDR1 reads LNHDA; CDR2 reads SQIVND (reference sequence). Trimming cost V 7 bases and J 6 bases, with 15 bases left between them. This CDR3 has 14 residues. The chain's CDR3 is CASNQWGVPGELFF. Written as DNA, the CDR3 is TGTGCCAGTAACCAATGGGGGGTCCCCGGGGAGCTGTTTTTT.

The chain carries TRBV19 and TRBJ1-1; D call uncertain. CDR1 is LNHDA and CDR2 is SQIVND in the germline V gene (reference sequence). The CDR3 is 11 amino acids. Trimming pared 10 bases from V and 6 bases from J, leaving 12 bases between. The CDR3 is CATEGEAEAFF. The CDR3 region has the DNA TGTGCCACGGAAGGAGAGGCTGAAGCTTTCTTT.

The V gene is TRBV5-4, the J gene TRBJ1-3; 10 bases fit TRBD1. CDR3 size: 15 residues. J gave up 4 bases and V 4 bases, and 5 bases lay outside the gene matches. Germline V gene lookup returns CDR1 SGHNT and CDR2 YYREEE (reference sequence). This CDR3 reads CASSNDRGRGNTIYF. CDR3 nucleotides: TGTGCCAGCAGCAATGACAGGGGGCGCGGAAACACCATATATTTT. The full variable domain, with the rest looked up from reference TRBV5-4 and TRBJ1-3, is ETGVTQSPTHLIKTRGQQVTLRCSSQSGHNTVSWYQQALGQGPQFIFQYYREEENGRGNFPPRFSGLQFPNYSSELNVNALELDDSALYLCASSNDRGRGNTIYFGEGSWLTVV.

V is TRBV5-8 and J is TRBJ2-1, with a tentative D call TRBD1 (6 bases). The germline V gene has CDR1 SGHTS and CDR2 YDEGEE. This CDR3 comprises 18 residues. Trimming took off 3 bases at V and 5 bases at J, with 24 bases between the two ends. Here the CDR3 reads CASSSRGVSTGLNNEQFF. For the CDR3, the DNA is TGTGCCAGCAGCTCCCGAGGTGTTTCGACAGGCCTCAACAATGAGCAGTTCTTC. The whole variable domain, filled in from reference TRBV5-8 and TRBJ2-1, reads EAGVTQSPTHLIKTRGQQATLRCSPISGHTSVYWYQQALGLGLQFLLWYDEGEERNRGNFPPRFSGRQFPNYSSELNVNALELEDSALYLCASSSRGVSTGLNNEQFFGPGTRLTVL.

This clone has a single count. This chain links TRBV19 with TRBJ1-1; maybe TRBD1 (5 bases). V lost 8 bases to trimming and J lost 2 bases, with 12 bases between them. From germline, CDR1 is LNHDA and CDR2 SQIVND (reference sequence). The CDR3 runs 13 residues. The chain's CDR3 is CASATGGNTEAFF. In nucleotides, the CDR3 is TGTGCCAGTGCAACCGGGGGTAACACTGAAGCTTTCTTT.

This chain uses TRBV3-1 (or the pseudogene TRBV3-2) with TRBJ1-2, with 7 bases lining up with TRBD1. From germline, CDR1 is LGHDT and CDR2 YNNKEL (reference sequence). The CDR3 has 15 amino acids. V lost 4 bases, J lost 4 bases, and 9 bases stayed unmatched. CDR3 loop: CASSPGDRQGYGYTF. CDR3 DNA sequence: TGTGCCAGCAGCCCCGGGGACAGACAAGGCTATGGCTACACCTTC.

The V gene is TRBV5-1, the J gene TRBJ2-2; 12 bases are shared with TRBD1. The germline V gene encodes CDR1 SGHRS and CDR2 YFSETQ. Trimming removed 4 bases from V and 3 bases from J; junction bases left unmatched: 4. CDR3 length: 16 residues. CDR3 sequence (DNA): TGCGCCAGCAGCCAAGGGACAGGGGGCCACACCGGGGAGCTGTTTTTT. As protein: CASSQGTGGHTGELFF.

The chain is built from TRBV28 and TRBJ1-2, with D hard to call. V dropped 3 bases and J dropped 4 bases, with 9 bases sitting between them. Germline CDR1 reads MDHEN; CDR2 reads SYDVKM. The CDR3 sequence is 13 residues long. The CDR3: CASSFFKSYGYTF. The CDR3 DNA reads TGTGCCAGCAGTTTTTTTAAAAGCTATGGCTACACCTTC.

J is TRBJ1-6 and V is TRBV19, with unresolved D. The germline V gene has CDR1 LNHDA and CDR2 SQIVND (reference sequence). V dropped 3 bases and J dropped 0 bases, with 9 bases sitting between them. The CDR3 spans 16 residues. CDR3 in DNA: TGTGCCAGTAGTATTGGTTCGGGCTCCTATAATTCACCCCTCCACTTT. Translating it yields CASSIGSGSYNSPLHF.

The chain is built from TRBV10-1 and TRBJ1-1, with a tentative D call TRBD1 (5 bases). The CDR3 is made up of 15 amino acids. V lost 6 bases to trimming and J lost 1 base, with 15 bases between them. Germline-derived CDR1 and CDR2 are WNHNN and SYGVQD (reference sequence). Here the CDR3 reads CASRLDVGANTEAFF. DNA of the CDR3: TGCGCCAGCAGACTAGATGTAGGGGCGAACACTGAAGCTTTCTTT.

V usage is TRBV27 and J usage is TRBJ2-2; TRBD2 matches at 9 bases. Germline V gene lookup returns CDR1 MNHEY and CDR2 SMNVEV (reference sequence). This CDR3 contains 16 residues. V lost 3 bases and J lost 4; bases outside the gene matches: 6. CDR3 sequence: CASSFESGRRTGELFF. As DNA, the CDR3 is TGTGCCAGCAGTTTTGAGAGCGGGAGGCGCACCGGGGAGCTGTTTTTT.

The chain combines TRBV12-5 with TRBJ2-2; D unclear. The CDR3 is 13 amino acids. The V and J ends lost 5 bases and 6 bases respectively, with 10 bases between them. Germline assignment: CDR1 LGHNT and CDR2 FRNRAP. CDR3 sequence reads: CASGTHPAGELFF. Here the CDR3 DNA reads TGTGCTAGTGGTACCCATCCGGCCGGGGAGCTGTTTTTT. Full variable domain (rest looked up from reference TRBV12-5 and TRBJ2-2): DARVTQTPRHKVTEMGQEVTMRCQPILGHNTVFWYRQTMMQGLELLAYFRNRAPLDDSGMPKDRFSAEMPDATLATLKIQPSEPRDSAVYFCASGTHPAGELFFGEGSRLTVL.

The gene calls are TRBV28 and TRBJ1-3; a possible D gene is TRBD1 (5 bases). The CDR3 has 13 amino acids. In germline, CDR1 is MDHEN, CDR2 SYDVKM. V lost 7 bases, J lost 4 bases, and 11 bases lay in between. The CDR3 reads CASKRGSGNTIYF. CDR3 DNA: TGTGCCAGCAAAAGGGGATCCGGAAACACCATATATTTT.

The V call is TRBV10-1, the J call TRBJ2-1; 9 bases line up with TRBD2. Germline V gene sequence: CDR1 WNHNN, CDR2 SYGVQD (reference sequence). The CDR3 extends over 15 amino acids. Trimming took 2 bases from V and 4 from J; bases not matched to a gene: 3. The CDR3 spells CASSEDLAGYNEQFF. In nucleotides, the CDR3 is TGCGCCAGCAGTGAGGATCTAGCGGGGTACAATGAGCAGTTCTTC.

V usage is TRBV12-1 and J usage is TRBJ2-3; the table's D call, TRBD2, has no DNA check behind it. TRBV12-1 is a pseudogene locus. The CDR3 loop spans 17 amino acids. In DNA form, the CDR3 reads TGTGCCAGCAGCTCTCGACCGGAGCGCGGAAGCACAGATACGCAGTATTTT. It yields the protein CASSSRPERGSTDTQYF.

The CDR3 reads CASSPLLANYEQYF. Written as DNA, the CDR3 is TGCGCCAGCAGTCCGTTACTAGCGAACTACGAGCAGTACTTC. The rearrangement joins TRBV10-1 to TRBJ2-7, with 7 bases lining up with TRBD2. The germline gives CDR1 WNHNN, CDR2 SYGVQD (reference sequence). With 5 bases clipped from V and 3 bases from J, the junction kept 7 bases outside the gene matches. The CDR3 runs to 14 residues.

This clone appeared a single time. The J gene is TRBJ1-1, the V gene TRBV28; no reliable D call. Germline assignment: CDR1 MDHEN and CDR2 SYDVKM. CDR3 size: 15 residues. The ends were cut back, 4 bases at V and 3 bases at J, with 15 bases in the middle. The CDR3 sequence is CASSSVGRPYTEAFF. Written as DNA, the CDR3 is TGTGCCAGCAGTTCCGTAGGGAGGCCATACACTGAAGCTTTCTTT.

This clone was found a few times. The V gene is TRBV9, the J gene TRBJ2-7, with TRBD2 matching 8 bases. The CDR3 totals 15 residues. The V gene's germline CDR1 is SGDLS and CDR2 YYNGEE. J gave up 0 bases and V 4 bases, and 6 bases lay outside the gene matches. CDR3 protein: CASSPQSGGSYEQYF. Written as DNA, the CDR3 is TGTGCCAGCAGCCCCCAAAGCGGGGGCTCCTACGAGCAGTACTTC.

CDR3 in DNA: TGTGCCAGCAGCCATGGCCCTAACATATACTCCTACGAGCAGTACTTC. Its protein is CASSHGPNIYSYEQYF. The chain recombines TRBV3-1 (or the pseudogene TRBV3-2) with TRBJ2-7; D not resolved. The CDR3 sequence is 16 residues long. V gave up 3 bases and J gave up 0 bases, with 15 bases separating them. Germline values: CDR1 LGHDT, CDR2 YNNKEL (reference sequence).

The CDR3 nucleotides read TGTGCCAGCAGCTCCCTCGGACAGGTGAACTATGGCTACACCTTC. Encoded protein: CASSSLGQVNYGYTF. The chain joins TRBV5-4 to TRBJ1-2; 7 bases agree with TRBD1. V trimming: 3 bases; J trimming: 2 bases; junction bases outside the gene matches: 7. This CDR3 is 15 amino acids long. The germline V gene encodes CDR1 SGHNT and CDR2 YYREEE (reference sequence).

The CDR3 DNA sequence: TGTGCCGTCTCTCCCAGGGGAAACTATGGCTACACCTTC. It specifies CAVSPRGNYGYTF. The chain joins TRBV24-1 to TRBJ1-2; the D gene is possibly TRBD1 (6 bases). Germline V gene sequence: CDR1 KGHDR, CDR2 SFDVKD. The length of the CDR3 is 13 residues. Between the trimmed V and J ends, which lost 12 bases and 2 bases, there was a span of 15 bases.

The rearrangement joins TRBV28 to TRBJ2-1; D not resolved. Germline V gene data show CDR1 as MDHEN and CDR2 as SYDVKM. Trimming removed 7 bases from V and 2 bases from J, with 18 bases in between. The CDR3 length is 16 residues. CDR3 sequence (DNA): TGTGCCAGCAAGCCCCCAAGAGGCAGCCCCTACAATGAGCAGTTCTTC. It codes for CASKPPRGSPYNEQFF.

This sequence joins TRBV21-1 and TRBJ1-6; TRBD1 was called by the table and not checked on the DNA. TRBV21-1 is listed as a pseudogene. CDR3 size: 17 residues. CDR3 residues: CASSKLRRGLDNSPLHF. In DNA, the CDR3 is TGTGCCAGCAGCAAATTAAGAAGGGGGCTCGATAATTCACCCCTCCACTTT.

V usage is TRBV7-9 and J usage is TRBJ2-2, with 13 bases lining up with TRBD2. CDR1 SEHNR and CDR2 FQNEAQ come from the germline V gene (reference sequence). The length of the CDR3 is 15 residues. The junction had 5 bases not matched to a gene; V was cut back by 6 bases and J by 7 bases. CDR3 DNA: TGTGCCAGCAGTAGGACTAGCGGGAGTCTCGGGGAGCTGTTTTTT. The encoded protein is CASSRTSGSLGELFF.

The V gene is TRBV19, the J gene TRBJ2-7, with D tentatively TRBD1 or TRBD2 (5 bases each). Per the germline V gene, CDR1 is LNHDA and CDR2 is SQIVND (reference sequence). The CDR3 spans 14 residues. Trimming shortened V by 7 bases and J by 0 bases, and 13 bases separated the two germline ends. In DNA, the CDR3 is TGTGCCAGTACCTACCGGGACGGCTCCTACGAGCAGTACTTC. Translation: CASTYRDGSYEQYF.

Worth noting for this clone: The junction departs from germline at one end; a sequencing error may be responsible. V gene TRBV7-9 combines with J gene TRBJ1-4; perhaps TRBD1 as D (6 bases). The CDR3 extends over 16 amino acids. In germline, CDR1 is SEHNR, CDR2 FQNEAQ (reference sequence). CDR3 in DNA: TGTGCCAGCAGCACAGGGACGGAGTCAACTCATGAAAAACTGTTTTTT. This gives the protein CASSTGTESTHEKLFF.

The chain is built from TRBV19 and TRBJ1-2; D may be TRBD1 (6 bases). Trimming pared 6 bases from V and 7 bases from J, leaving 15 bases between. Germline CDR1 and CDR2: LNHDA and SQIVND (reference sequence). The CDR3 sequence is 13 residues long. CDR3 sequence reads: CASRSLATGGYTF. In DNA form, the CDR3 reads TGTGCCAGTAGATCTCTCGCGACAGGTGGCTACACCTTC.

The V gene is TRBV24-1, the J gene TRBJ2-2, with TRBD2 matching over 13 bases. V lost 0 bases to trimming and J lost 8 bases; unmatched junction nucleotides: 8. Germline CDR1 KGHDR, CDR2 SFDVKD. This CDR3 comprises 18 residues. CDR3 coding DNA: TGTGCCACCAGTGATTTGCCCCCTGGACTAGCGGGAGCTGGGGAGCTGTTTTTT. The encoded protein is CATSDLPPGLAGAGELFF.